This TCR beta chain stems from a study of cytomegalovirus exposure and HLA in healthy donors (dated by TCRdb to the late 2010s). At the level of the whole study: In an earlier analysis of some 550 of the donors, approximately 300 Gb of sequence data and just under 120 million unique TCR beta sequences from some 170 million T cells were reported. In a later analysis, previously published TCR beta repertoires from several hundred donors were re-analyzed and high-resolution HLA genotyping was added so that TCR occurrence patterns could be studied. Typing coverage varied by locus: about 620-630 donors for A, B, C, DRB1 and DQB1; approximately 500 for DQA1; 600 to 610 for DPA1; roughly 450 for DPB1. Every discovery cohort repertoire had been produced on one sequencing platform. Donor age, sex, ethnicity and CMV serostatus were compiled together with the repertoire data. In an earlier analysis of a few hundred of the donors, high-throughput TCR beta sequencing was used to judge whether each TCR beta V gene segment behaved as functional or pseudogenic. The study aimed to test whether cataloging public T cell receptors could reveal signatures of past pathogen exposure. Class I and class II HLA loci were covered by the typing at four-digit resolution. Across 398 genotyped donors of the cohort, an average of roughly 200,000 unique TCR beta nucleotide sequences per donor were sequenced, and approximately 17% of those sequences were non-productive. Genome-wide SNP genotypes for about 65% of the 666 donors were used in a later genetic analysis, which treated that subset as a discovery cohort. The study profiled the T cell repertoires of hundreds of subjects by immunosequencing and related them to cytomegalovirus serostatus. In addition to the first cohort of 650 to 750 subjects, a separate validation cohort of some 120 different subjects was used. Five DR-DQ haplotypes were handled as single units for association and clustering, since linkage in the cohort was strong. Among the roughly 400 genotyped donors, about 83% belonged to the genetic ancestry cluster associated with self-reported Caucasian donors. Rather than drawing on any new phenotypic data, the later analysis identified candidate immune exposures from TCR beta sequences and the way those sequences occurred across donors. Approximately 310 gigabases of sequencing data and tens of millions of unique TCR sequences were included in an early release covering 550 to 800 HLA-typed donors. The study combined high-throughput TCR immunosequencing, statistical association of individual TCRs with disease status, and machine learning to predict cytomegalovirus infection status.

What the study reported, not specific to this receptor: It was suggested by the authors that the approach could potentially be generalized to other disease states and immunological phenotypes. Because HLA typing was unavailable for some donors at each locus, only the typed subset was used in association tests. According to a later genetic analysis, donors in an Asian-associated ancestry cluster had fewer N-insertions in productive TCRs than the approximately 630-donor mean. The earlier analysis of fewer than 750 of the donors excluded some 15 rarely observed V segments, including chromosome 9 orphons, because counts were too low. The study gave a list of over 150 TCR beta chains associated with cytomegalovirus. A later analysis found that HLA-associated TCR beta chains were more clonally expanded and had lower generation probabilities than equally common non-associated chains. In a later analysis, 15,000 to 20,000 TCR beta sequences were associated with specific HLA alleles at a false discovery rate of 0.05. Across donors, most TCR sequences were observed very rarely, whereas some public TCRs were present in many individuals. An earlier analysis of 587 of the donors showed that most TCR beta V segments appeared in productive rearrangements either about 87% or about 30% of the time, which broadly matched IMGT annotations. According to a later analysis, parvovirus B19, influenza, CMV and Epstein-Barr virus appeared linked to several top co-occurrence clusters. This cohort had only TCR beta chains sequenced, and the lack of alpha or paired-chain data limited which features could be detected. A further reported finding was that TCR beta sequences accurately predicted the HLA-A and HLA-B alleles for most subjects in the first cohort. Roughly uniform sequencing depth across donors was assumed in presence/absence analyses, although this assumption may not hold. Assigning TCR associations to individual alleles was difficult when HLA alleles, especially DR and DQ, strongly co-occurred. In a later genetic analysis, a missense DCLRE1C variant was associated with V-gene and J-gene trimming of TCR beta chains, and the association was replicated in an independent cohort. Three of the identified cytomegalovirus-associated TCR beta chains were confirmed in vitro to be specific for cytomegalovirus antigens. Linkage disequilibrium might explain the correlated functional status among segregating V segments, but an unknown experimental factor could not be ruled out. In both the original and validation cohorts, the classifier was reported to diagnose cytomegalovirus status with high specificity and sensitivity. A cluster of highly shared sequence variants was judged likely to be a technical artifact of the sequencing pipeline. The only immune exposure information available for the cohort was CMV serostatus. A later analysis found that most CMV-associated TCR beta chains appeared HLA-restricted, with HLA associations seemingly driven largely by CMV exposure. A later analysis found that TCR association rates varied across HLA loci, with DRB1 alleles showing the most associated TCRs and HLA-C alleles the fewest.

Library preparation employed the immunoSEQ multiplex PCR assay. The multiplex PCR relied on a mix of 60 forward primers for TCR Vbeta segments and 13 reverse primers for TCR Jbeta segments. Amplification of the CDR3 region of rearranged TCR beta genes was performed with a multiplex PCR assay on genomic DNA. Amplified TCR beta libraries were sequenced as 87-base-pair reads on the Illumina HiSeq System. The authors' analysis ran thus. Across the 670 or so repertoires, a later analysis counted 80 million or so unique TCR beta chains, 9 million to 14 million of which were shared by at least two donors. To remove PCR and sequencing errors, raw reads were error-corrected and collapsed into unique sequences using a nearest-neighbor algorithm that merged closely related sequences. Alignment of CDR3 sequences to IMGT reference sequences was used to assign V, D and J gene segments. For a sequence to be retained, at least a six-nucleotide match to both a V gene segment and a J gene segment was required. A rearrangement counted as productive if the CDR3 had no stop codons and remained in frame with V and J, and every other rearrangement counted as non-productive. CDR3 was defined by IMGT convention, running from the second conserved V-encoded cysteine to the conserved J-encoded phenylalanine. In an earlier analysis of more than 550 of the donors, sequences lacking an unambiguous match to a single V gene segment were excluded. An earlier analysis of approximately 590 of the donors classified V segments as functional when productive rearrangements were above 56.7% and as segregating when the standard deviation between donors was above 5%. A statistical classification framework was developed to diagnose cytomegalovirus status using the catalog of TCR beta chain sequences. In a later analysis, TCR nucleotide sequences were compared against IMGT/GENE-DB human TR gene sequences so that V and J genes could be assigned. A later analysis assigned CDR3 sequences and most-parsimonious VDJ recombination scenarios with the TCRdist pipeline. A later analysis defined each TCR beta chain by its CDR3 amino acid sequence plus V-gene family, and excluded reads lacking a unique V-gene family. A later analysis removed 550 to 650 highly shared, low-generation-probability nucleotide sequences to deal with suspected cross-contamination and a sequencing artifact. For each public chain, a later analysis derived a clonal expansion index from normalized ranks of inferred template counts within each repertoire. In a later analysis, generation probabilities were computed with a VDJ recombination model fitted to out-of-frame rearrangements, and the resulting probabilities were checked against IGoR. Hypergeometric tests were used in a later analysis to score TCR-TCR, TCR-HLA and TCR-CMV co-occurrence, with a repertoire-size bias correction applied to the TCR pairs. False discovery rates were estimated in a later analysis by permuting HLA or CMV assignments 20 times. In a later analysis, co-occurring TCRs were grouped with DBSCAN, and TCRdist sequence similarity was added when clustering was performed within HLA-allele-positive subsets. Co-occurrence clustering excluded repertoires with fewer than 30,000 or more than 120,000 public chains, plus five with anomalous nucleotide sharing. The table comes from immuneACCESS by way of TCRdb, which keeps in-frame sequences with V and J called. Part of the clones is missing from these tables; in studies checked, under half for an unresolved V gene and the rest for unknown reasons. V, J and clone size derive from that table, while D and trimming were established from the DNA sequence. The sample has around 180,000 clones on record, approximately 80% of them singletons. Clones ranked in the top ten supply approximately 0.55% of the sample.

Concerning this clone: No antigen is known for it. The input lacks base qualities; no much larger clone sits a single base away.

The cohort was made up of about 670 healthy bone marrow donors. All cohort members were sampled while nominally healthy, although unrecorded immune exposures were likely present. The donor was CMV seronegative and was included in the group of about 350 seronegative cohort members. Each donor provided a peripheral blood sample, and peripheral blood mononuclear cells were used for TCR beta sequencing. The Qiagen DNeasy Blood Extraction Kit was used to extract genomic DNA from the blood cell samples. The receptor comes from a woman aged 45 to 65 in good health and CMV-seronegative. The sample consisted of PBMCs.

The sequenced DNA is TGCGCCAGCAGCTCCGACATGGAAGCTTTCTTT. Its product reads: CASSSDMEAFF. Recombination linked TRBV5-1 to TRBJ1-1; the D gene is unclear. The germline V gene gives CDR1 as SGHRS and CDR2 as YFSETQ. Including cysteine and phenylalanine, the CDR3 has 11 amino acids. The DNA shown is the 33-base CDR3, in frame from base 1. V loses 3 bases, J loses 8 bases, and the germline ends lie 8 bases apart.